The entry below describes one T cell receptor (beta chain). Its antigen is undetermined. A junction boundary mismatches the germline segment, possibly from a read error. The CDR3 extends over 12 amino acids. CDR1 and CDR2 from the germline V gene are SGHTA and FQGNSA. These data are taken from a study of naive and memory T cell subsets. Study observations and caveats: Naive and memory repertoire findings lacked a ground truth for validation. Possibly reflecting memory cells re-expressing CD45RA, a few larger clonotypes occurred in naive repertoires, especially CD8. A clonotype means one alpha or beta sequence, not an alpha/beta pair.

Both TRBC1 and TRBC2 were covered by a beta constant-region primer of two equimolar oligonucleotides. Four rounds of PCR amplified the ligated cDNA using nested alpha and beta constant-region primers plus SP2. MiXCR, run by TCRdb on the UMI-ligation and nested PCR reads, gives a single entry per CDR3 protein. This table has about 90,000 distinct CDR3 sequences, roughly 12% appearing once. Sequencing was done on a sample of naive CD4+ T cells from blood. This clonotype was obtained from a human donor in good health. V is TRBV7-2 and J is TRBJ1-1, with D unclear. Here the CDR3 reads CASSLGPWPGIF. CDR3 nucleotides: TGTGCCAGCAGCTTAGGACCTTGGCCGGGGATCTTT.